A single sample gave rise to the 25 T cell receptor beta chains below, sequenced in a study of monozygotic twins with inflammatory bowel disease. With the 5' RACE reads reprocessed, TCRdb shows one record per CDR3 protein and no DNA. Reported are some 450,000 distinct CDR3 sequences; the ten largest clones contain roughly 2.2%. Sequencing was carried out using blood. The receptors shown here come from a human donor with ulcerative colitis or Crohn's disease, or a healthy co-twin of an affected twin (not recorded which).

The genes are TRBV2 and TRBJ1-6; TCRdb's D call of TRBD1 is untestable without DNA. The CDR3 loop spans 16 amino acids. Germline CDR1 is SNHLY and CDR2 is FYNNEI. The CDR3 loop is CASSGGGQADYSPLHF.

The rearrangement joins TRBV5-4 to TRBJ2-5; the D call of TRBD1 rests on TCRdb alone, since no DNA is present to check it. The CDR3 is made up of 14 amino acids. Per the germline V gene, CDR1 is SGHNT and CDR2 is YYREEE (reference sequence). CDR3 protein: CASSLWGTPGTQYF.

The genes are TRBV2 and TRBJ2-3; TCRdb designates TRBD1, a call that cannot be tested without DNA. CDR3 length: 15 amino acids. CDR1 is SNHLY, CDR2 FYNNEI, per germline. The CDR3: CASRIRDRDTDTQYF.

The chain recombines TRBV19 with TRBJ2-1; TCRdb selects TRBD1, and the lack of DNA leaves this call unchecked. Germline loops: CDR1 LNHDA, CDR2 SQIVND (reference sequence). CDR3 length equals 15 residues. This CDR3 is CASSMDGNPGVWQFF.

The gene calls are TRBV4-1 and TRBJ1-2. Germline V CDR1 and CDR2: MGHRA, YSYEKL. This CDR3 contains 16 residues. The CDR3 protein is CASSQGYPQINYGYTF.

The genes are TRBV20-1 and TRBJ2-7; TCRdb indicates TRBD2, and absent DNA this call remains unverified. CDR3 length equals 15 residues. Germline V gene data show CDR1 as DFQATT and CDR2 as SNEGSKA (reference sequence). Here the CDR3 reads CSARDPRTAGGEQYF.

The V gene is TRBV10-3, the J gene TRBJ2-2; the TCRdb call, TRBD1, lacks DNA for checking. The CDR3 loop spans 15 amino acids. CDR1 and CDR2 (germline): ENHRY, SYGVKD. This chain's CDR3 is CAISEDRGNTGELFF.

The chain recombines TRBV28 with TRBJ2-2; the D call from TCRdb, TRBD2, cannot be confirmed without DNA. Germline assignment: CDR1 MDHEN and CDR2 SYDVKM. This CDR3 region has 15 residues. The CDR3 region is CASSASALNTGELFF.

The chain combines TRBV4-1 with TRBJ1-2; there is no DNA to check the TCRdb D call of TRBD1. The CDR3 consists of 14 residues. CDR1 is MGHRA, CDR2 YSYEKL, per germline. This chain's CDR3 is CASSHLTGNYGYTF.

This chain uses TRBV5-1 with TRBJ2-7; TCRdb proposes TRBD1, but this gene call is untestable without DNA. The germline CDR1 and CDR2 sequences are SGHRS and YFSETQ. The CDR3 consists of 14 residues. The CDR3 loop reads CASSFGQGSYEQYF.

The V gene is TRBV7-9, the J gene TRBJ2-7; no DNA is available, so the TRBD1 call from TCRdb remains unchecked. The CDR3 extends over 14 amino acids. CDR1 and CDR2 (germline): SEHNR, FQNEAQ (reference sequence). The CDR3: CASSPTTGHYEQYF.

This sequence joins TRBV14 and TRBJ2-3; the TRBD1 assignment by TCRdb is unverifiable without DNA. Germline assignment: CDR1 SGHDN and CDR2 FVKESK. The CDR3 is 18 residues long. CDR3 region: CASSQDPRTGPFTDTQYF.

This chain joins TRBV5-1 and TRBJ2-7; absent DNA, TCRdb's TRBD1 call cannot be checked. This CDR3 spans 13 amino acids. CDR1 is SGHRS, CDR2 YFSETQ, per germline. CDR3 in amino acids: CASSTGRVEEQYF.

This rearrangement joins TRBV29-1 to TRBJ1-1. This CDR3 has 13 residues. Germline assignment: CDR1 SQVTM and CDR2 ANQGSEA. This CDR3 is CSVEESYSAEAFF.

The chain is built from TRBV5-4 and TRBJ2-2; checking the TCRdb D call of TRBD1 is not possible without DNA. Germline assignment: CDR1 SGHNT and CDR2 YYREEE (reference sequence). The CDR3 consists of 14 residues. Here the CDR3 reads CASSFGDHTGELFF.

The chain is built from TRBV20-1 and TRBJ2-7; TCRdb's D gene call, TRBD1, goes unchecked for lack of DNA. The germline CDR1 and CDR2 sequences are DFQATT and SNEGSKA (reference sequence). The CDR3 has 16 amino acids. The CDR3 spells CSAADIGQGRSYEQYF.

The rearrangement joins TRBV4-2 to TRBJ1-5. The germline V gene encodes CDR1 LGHNA and CDR2 YNFKEQ. This CDR3 has 15 residues. This CDR3 reads CASSQDLTSGQPQHF.

The chain employs TRBV28 and TRBJ1-5; there is no DNA to check the TCRdb D call of TRBD1. Germline V lookup: CDR1 MDHEN, CDR2 SYDVKM. The length of the CDR3 is 16 residues. The CDR3 here is CASTHGQGEGNQPQHF.

The rearrangement uses TRBV6-4 and TRBJ2-7; the D call from TCRdb, TRBD1, cannot be confirmed without DNA. CDR1 is MRHNA, CDR2 SNTAGT, per germline. The CDR3 has 15 amino acids. CDR3 loop: CASSLSGTGVHEQYF.

CDR3 sequence: CASSLVAGANNEQFF. This chain links TRBV28 with TRBJ2-1; TCRdb proposes TRBD2, but this gene call is untestable without DNA. The CDR3 has 15 amino acids. Germline V gives CDR1 MDHEN, CDR2 SYDVKM.

V usage is TRBV20-1 and J usage is TRBJ1-2. CDR3 length: 12 residues. Looked up from germline, CDR1 is DFQATT and CDR2 is SNEGSKA (reference sequence). CDR3 sequence reads: CSARPATYGYTF.

This chain connects TRBV20-1 to TRBJ1-6. Per germline, CDR1 DFQATT and CDR2 SNEGSKA (reference sequence). The CDR3 length is 13 residues. The CDR3 is CSATGRVASPLHF.

The V call is TRBV5-1, the J call TRBJ2-4; TCRdb's D call of TRBD1 is untestable without DNA. Germline values: CDR1 SGHRS, CDR2 YFSETQ. The CDR3 runs 14 residues. The CDR3 is CASSQDSPQNIQYF. Using reference TRBV5-1 and TRBJ2-4 for the parts outside the CDR3, the full variable domain is KAGVTQTPRYLIKTRGQQVTLSCSPISGHRSVSWYQQTPGQGLQFLFEYFSETQRNKGNFPGRFSGRQFSNSRSEMNVSTLELGDSALYLCASSQDSPQNIQYFGAGTRLSVL.

This chain connects TRBV4-2 to TRBJ1-1. CDR3 length: 13 residues. Germline-derived CDR1 and CDR2 are LGHNA and YNFKEQ. CDR3 sequence: CASSQYGNTEAFF.

This sequence joins TRBV20-1 and TRBJ1-1; the D gene TCRdb calls, TRBD1, cannot be checked with no DNA. CDR1 is DFQATT and CDR2 is SNEGSKA in the germline V gene (reference sequence). This CDR3 has 13 residues. The CDR3 sequence: CSTFRDSFTEAFF.